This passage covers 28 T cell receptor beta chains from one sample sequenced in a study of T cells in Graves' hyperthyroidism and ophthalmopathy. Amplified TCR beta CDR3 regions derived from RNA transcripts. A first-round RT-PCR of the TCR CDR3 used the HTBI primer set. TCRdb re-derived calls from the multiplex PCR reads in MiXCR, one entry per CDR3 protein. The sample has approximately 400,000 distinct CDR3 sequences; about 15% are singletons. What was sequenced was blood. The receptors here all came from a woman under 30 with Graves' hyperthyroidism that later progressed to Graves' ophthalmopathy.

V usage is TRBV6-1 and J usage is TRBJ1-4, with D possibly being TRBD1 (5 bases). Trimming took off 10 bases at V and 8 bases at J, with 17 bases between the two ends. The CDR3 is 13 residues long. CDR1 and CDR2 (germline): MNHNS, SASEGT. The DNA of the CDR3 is TGTGCCACCACCCAGGGTAGGGAAGAAAAACTGTTTTTT. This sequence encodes CATTQGREEKLFF.

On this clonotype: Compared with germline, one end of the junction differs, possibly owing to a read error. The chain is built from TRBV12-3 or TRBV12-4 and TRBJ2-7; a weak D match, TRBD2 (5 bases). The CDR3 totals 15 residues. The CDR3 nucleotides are TGTGCCAGCAGCCCTTTAGCGAGACCGTACTACGGGCAGTACTTC. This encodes CASSPLARPYYGQYF.

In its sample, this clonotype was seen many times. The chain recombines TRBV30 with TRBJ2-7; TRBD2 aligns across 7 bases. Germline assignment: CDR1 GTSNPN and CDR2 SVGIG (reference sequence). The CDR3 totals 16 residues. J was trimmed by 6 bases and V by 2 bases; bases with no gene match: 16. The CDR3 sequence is CAWSRIAGLQPSEQYF. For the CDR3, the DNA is TGTGCCTGGAGTAGAATAGCGGGCTTACAACCCAGCGAGCAGTACTTC.

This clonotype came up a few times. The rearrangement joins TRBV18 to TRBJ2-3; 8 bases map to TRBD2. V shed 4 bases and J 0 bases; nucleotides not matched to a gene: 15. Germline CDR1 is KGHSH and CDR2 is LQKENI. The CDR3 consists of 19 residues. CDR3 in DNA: TGTGCCAGCTCACTCAGTGGATCTAGCGGGTCGGCTAGCACAGATACGCAGTATTTT. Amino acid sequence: CASSLSGSSGSASTDTQYF.

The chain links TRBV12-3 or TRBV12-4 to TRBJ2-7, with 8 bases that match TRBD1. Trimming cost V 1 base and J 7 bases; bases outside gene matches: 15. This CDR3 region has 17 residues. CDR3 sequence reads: CASSLGTGWGGKAEQYF. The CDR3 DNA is TGTGCCAGCAGTTTAGGGACAGGGTGGGGCGGGAAAGCGGAGCAGTACTTC.

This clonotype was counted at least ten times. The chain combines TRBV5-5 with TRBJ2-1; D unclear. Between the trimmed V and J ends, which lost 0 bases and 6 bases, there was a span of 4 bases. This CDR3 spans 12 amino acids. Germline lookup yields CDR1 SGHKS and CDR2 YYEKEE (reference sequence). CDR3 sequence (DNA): TGTGCCAGCAGCTTGGACGGCAATGAGCAGTTCTTC. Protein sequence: CASSLDGNEQFF.

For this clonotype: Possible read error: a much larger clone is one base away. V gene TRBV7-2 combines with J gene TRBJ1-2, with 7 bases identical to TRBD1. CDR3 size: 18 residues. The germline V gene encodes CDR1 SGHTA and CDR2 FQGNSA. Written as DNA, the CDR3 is TGTGCCAGCAGCTTAGTGGGGAACTTGAGGACAGGAAGCTATGGCTGCACCTTC. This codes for CASSLVGNLRTGSYGCTF.

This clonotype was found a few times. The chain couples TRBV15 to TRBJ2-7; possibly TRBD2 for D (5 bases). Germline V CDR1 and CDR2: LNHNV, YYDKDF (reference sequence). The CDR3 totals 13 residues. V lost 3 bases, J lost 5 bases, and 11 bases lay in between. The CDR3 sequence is CATSRVIGDEQYF. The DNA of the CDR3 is TGTGCCACCAGCAGGGTCATCGGGGACGAGCAGTACTTC.

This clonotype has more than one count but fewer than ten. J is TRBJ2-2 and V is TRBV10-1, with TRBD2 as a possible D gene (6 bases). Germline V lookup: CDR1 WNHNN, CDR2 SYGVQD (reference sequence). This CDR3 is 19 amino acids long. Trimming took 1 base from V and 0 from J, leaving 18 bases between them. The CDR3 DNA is TGCGCCAGCAGTGAGTTCGATGGATTTAGCGGCGCGAACACCGGGGAGCTGTTTTTT. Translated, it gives CASSEFDGFSGANTGELFF.

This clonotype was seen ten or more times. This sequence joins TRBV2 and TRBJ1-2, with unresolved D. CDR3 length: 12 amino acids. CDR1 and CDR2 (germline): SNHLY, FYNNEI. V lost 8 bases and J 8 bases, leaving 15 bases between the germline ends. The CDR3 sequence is CASGPALLGYTF. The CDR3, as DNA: TGTGCCAGCGGCCCCGCTCTGTTAGGCTACACCTTC.

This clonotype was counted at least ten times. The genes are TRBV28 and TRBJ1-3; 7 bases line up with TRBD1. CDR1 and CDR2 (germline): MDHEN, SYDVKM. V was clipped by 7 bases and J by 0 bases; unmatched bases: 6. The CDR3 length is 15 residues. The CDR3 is CASNPTGPSGNTIYF. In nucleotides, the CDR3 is TGTGCCAGCAACCCGACAGGGCCCTCTGGAAACACCATATATTTT.

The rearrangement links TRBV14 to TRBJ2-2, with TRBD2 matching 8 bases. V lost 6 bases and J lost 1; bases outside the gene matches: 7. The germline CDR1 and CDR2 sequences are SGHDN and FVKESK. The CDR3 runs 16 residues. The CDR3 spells CASSLRAGENTGELFF. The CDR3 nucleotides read TGTGCCAGCAGTCTACGAGCGGGAGAGAACACCGGGGAGCTGTTTTTT. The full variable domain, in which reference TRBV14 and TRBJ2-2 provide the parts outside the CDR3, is EAGVTQFPSHSVIEKGQTVTLRCDPISGHDNLYWYRRVMGKEIKFLLHFVKESKQDESGMPNNRFLAERTGGTYSTLKVQPAELEDSGVYFCASSLRAGENTGELFFGEGSRLTVL.

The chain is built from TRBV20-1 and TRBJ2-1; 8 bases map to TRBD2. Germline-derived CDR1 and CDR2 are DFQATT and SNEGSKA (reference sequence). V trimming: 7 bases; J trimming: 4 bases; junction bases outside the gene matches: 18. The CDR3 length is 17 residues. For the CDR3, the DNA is TGCAGTGGGGAGACTAGCGTCACCTGGAAACGATACAATGAGCAGTTCTTC. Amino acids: CSGETSVTWKRYNEQFF.

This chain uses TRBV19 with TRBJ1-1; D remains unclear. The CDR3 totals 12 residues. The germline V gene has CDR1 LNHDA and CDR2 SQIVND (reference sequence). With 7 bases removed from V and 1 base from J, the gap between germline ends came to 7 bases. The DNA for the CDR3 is TGTGCCAGTAAAGTGCAGAACACTGAAGCTTTCTTT. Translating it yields CASKVQNTEAFF.

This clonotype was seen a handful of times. The CDR3 DNA sequence: TGTGCCAGCAGTTTAATTATTGGCCCGGTAATCAGGGAGGGCCAGCCCCAGCATTTT. It translates to CASSLIIGPVIREGQPQHF. The chain links TRBV28 to TRBJ1-5; D perhaps matches TRBD1 (5 bases). V shed 2 bases and J shed 7 bases, with 27 bases lying between them. From germline, CDR1 is MDHEN and CDR2 SYDVKM. The CDR3 is 19 amino acids.

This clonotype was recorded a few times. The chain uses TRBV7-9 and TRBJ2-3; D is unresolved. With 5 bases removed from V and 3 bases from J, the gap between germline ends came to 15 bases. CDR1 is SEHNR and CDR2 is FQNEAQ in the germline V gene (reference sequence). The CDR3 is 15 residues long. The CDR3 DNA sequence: TGTGCCAGCAGCCCCCCGATGGGCGTAACAGATACGCAGTATTTT. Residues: CASSPPMGVTDTQYF.

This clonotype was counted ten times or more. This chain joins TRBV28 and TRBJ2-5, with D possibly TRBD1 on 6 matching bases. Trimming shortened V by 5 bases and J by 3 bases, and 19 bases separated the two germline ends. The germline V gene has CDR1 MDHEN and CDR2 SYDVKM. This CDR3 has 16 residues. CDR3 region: CASSPLGTTAKETQYF. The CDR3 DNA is TGTGCCAGCAGTCCCCTCGGGACAACCGCCAAAGAGACCCAGTACTTC.

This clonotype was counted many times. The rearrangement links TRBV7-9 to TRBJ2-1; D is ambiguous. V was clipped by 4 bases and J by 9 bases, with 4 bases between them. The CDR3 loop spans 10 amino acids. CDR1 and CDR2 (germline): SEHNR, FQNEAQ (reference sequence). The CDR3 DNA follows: TGTGCCAGCAGCTCAGGTGAGCAGTTCTTC. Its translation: CASSSGEQFF.

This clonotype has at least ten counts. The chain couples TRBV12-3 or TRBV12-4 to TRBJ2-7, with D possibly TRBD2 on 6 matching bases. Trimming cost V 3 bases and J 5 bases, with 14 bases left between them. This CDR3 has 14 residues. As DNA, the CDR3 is TGTGCCAGCAGTTTCGCGGGGAGGAAGGACGAGCAGTACTTC. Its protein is CASSFAGRKDEQYF.

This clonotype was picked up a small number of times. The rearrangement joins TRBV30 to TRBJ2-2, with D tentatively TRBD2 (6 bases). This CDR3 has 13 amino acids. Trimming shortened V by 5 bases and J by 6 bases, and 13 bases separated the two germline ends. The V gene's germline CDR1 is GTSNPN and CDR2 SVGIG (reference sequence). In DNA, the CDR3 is TGTGCCTGGGAGGACTATGCCGCCGGGGAGCTGTTTTTT. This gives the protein CAWEDYAAGELFF.

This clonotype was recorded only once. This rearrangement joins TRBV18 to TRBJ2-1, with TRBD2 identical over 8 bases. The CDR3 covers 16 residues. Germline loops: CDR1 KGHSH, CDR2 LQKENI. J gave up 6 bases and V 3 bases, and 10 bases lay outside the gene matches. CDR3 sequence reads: CASSPRPGGSFNEQFF. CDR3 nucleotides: TGTGCCAGCTCACCTCGTCCGGGAGGGTCTTTCAATGAGCAGTTCTTC. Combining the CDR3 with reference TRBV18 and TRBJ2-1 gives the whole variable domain NAGVMQNPRHLVRRRGQEARLRCSPMKGHSHVYWYRQLPEEGLKFMVYLQKENIIDESGMPKERFSAEFPKEGPSILRIQQVVRGDSAAYFCASSPRPGGSFNEQFFGPGTRLTVL.

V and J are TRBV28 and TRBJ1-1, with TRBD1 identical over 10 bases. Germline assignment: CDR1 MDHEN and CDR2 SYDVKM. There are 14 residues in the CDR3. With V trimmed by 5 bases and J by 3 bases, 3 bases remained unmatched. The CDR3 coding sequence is TGTGCCAGCAGTCCAGACAGGGGGCACACTGAAGCTTTCTTT. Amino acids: CASSPDRGHTEAFF. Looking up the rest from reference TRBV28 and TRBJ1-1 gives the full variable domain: DVKVTQSSRYLVKRTGEKVFLECVQDMDHENMFWYRQDPGLGLRLIYFSYDVKMKEKGDIPEGYSVSREKKERFSLILESASTNQTSMYLCASSPDRGHTEAFFGQGTRLTVV.

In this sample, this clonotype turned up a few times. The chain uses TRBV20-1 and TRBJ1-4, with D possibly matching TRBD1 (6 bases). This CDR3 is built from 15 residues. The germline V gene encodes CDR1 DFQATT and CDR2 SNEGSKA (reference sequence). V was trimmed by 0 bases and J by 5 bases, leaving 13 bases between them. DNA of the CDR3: TGCAGTGCTAGAGATTATCAGGGGTCAAATGAAAAACTGTTTTTT. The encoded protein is CSARDYQGSNEKLFF.

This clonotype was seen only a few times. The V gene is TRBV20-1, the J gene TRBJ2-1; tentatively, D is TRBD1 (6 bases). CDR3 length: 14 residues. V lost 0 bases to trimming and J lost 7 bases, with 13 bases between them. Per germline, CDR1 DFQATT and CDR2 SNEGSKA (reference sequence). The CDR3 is CSARDLTGFNEQFF. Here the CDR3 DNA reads TGCAGTGCTAGAGATCTGACAGGCTTTAATGAGCAGTTCTTC.

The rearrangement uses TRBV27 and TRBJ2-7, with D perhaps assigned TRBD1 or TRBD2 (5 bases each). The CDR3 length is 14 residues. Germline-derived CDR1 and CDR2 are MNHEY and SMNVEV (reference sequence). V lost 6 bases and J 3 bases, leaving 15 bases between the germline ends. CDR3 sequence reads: CASRPGATGYEQYF. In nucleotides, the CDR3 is TGTGCCAGCAGGCCCGGGGCTACTGGCTACGAGCAGTACTTC.

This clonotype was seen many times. The CDR3, as DNA: TGTGCCAGCAGTGAGAGGGAGGGCTCCTACAATGAGCAGTTCTTC. Amino acid sequence: CASSEREGSYNEQFF. This rearrangement joins TRBV6-1 to TRBJ2-1; 7 positions match TRBD2. The CDR3 is made up of 15 amino acids. After removal of 3 bases from V and 0 bases from J, the junction contained 2 bases not matched to a gene. The germline V gene encodes CDR1 MNHNS and CDR2 SASEGT.

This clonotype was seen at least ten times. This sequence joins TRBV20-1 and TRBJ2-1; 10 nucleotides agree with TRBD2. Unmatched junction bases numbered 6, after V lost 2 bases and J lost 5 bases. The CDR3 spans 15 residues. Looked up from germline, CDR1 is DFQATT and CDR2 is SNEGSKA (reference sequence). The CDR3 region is CSARSSSGGDNEQFF. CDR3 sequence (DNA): TGCAGTGCTAGATCATCCAGCGGGGGGGACAATGAGCAGTTCTTC.

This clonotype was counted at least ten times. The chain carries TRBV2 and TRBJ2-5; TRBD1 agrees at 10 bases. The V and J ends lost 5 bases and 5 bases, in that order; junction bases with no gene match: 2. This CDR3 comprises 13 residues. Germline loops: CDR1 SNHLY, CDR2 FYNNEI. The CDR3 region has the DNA TGTGCCAGCAGTCTGACAGGGGGCGAGACCCAGTACTTC. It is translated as CASSLTGGETQYF.